The clone carrying this T cell receptor (beta chain) has just one count. Its antigen is undetermined. Per the germline V gene, CDR1 is SGHRS and CDR2 is YFSETQ. The CDR3 consists of 16 residues. Trimming took off 5 bases at V and 0 bases at J, with 18 bases between the two ends. Genomic DNA per cell subset filled all wells of several immunoSEQ plates. Profiling relied on immunoSEQ multiplex PCR, and the TCRdb table lists in-frame clones only, not all of them. The sample shows roughly 2,300,000 clones, approximately 90% of them seen only once. Naive CD45RA+ and memory CD45RA-negative subsets were split from CD4+ cells. These data belong to a study of shared clonotypes between healthy human individuals. Study findings and constraints: Non-shared clonotypes had lower generation probabilities than clonotypes shared by all four sorted-subset donors. Clonotype sharing across four donors was observed for around 5.1% of naive CD4 clonotypes.

The TCR originated in a man in his late teens or twenties in good health. Some clones in this sample may be carry-over from other donors' samples. Material: naive CD4+ T cells from PBMCs. The subset: CD45RA+ positively selected. This chain connects TRBV5-1 to TRBJ2-7; weak D call: TRBD2 (6 bases). The CDR3, as DNA: TGCGCCAGCAGTGGGGGAGGAAAACCAAGCTCCTACGAGCAGTACTTC. Amino acid sequence: CASSGGGKPSSYEQYF.